These 6 T cell receptor beta chains were all obtained from the same sample, sequenced in a study of cytomegalovirus exposure and HLA in healthy donors. PCR used 60 Vbeta primers and 13 Jbeta primers. Generated by immunoSEQ multiplex PCR, the TCRdb table keeps only in-frame clones and is missing some. This sample carries roughly 100,000 clones, roughly three quarters of them seen once, and the ten largest clones take roughly 1.2%. The specimen sequenced was PBMCs. The receptors come from a man between 40 and 49 years old in good health and CMV-seronegative.

V gene TRBV28 combines with J gene TRBJ2-6, with a possible D match to TRBD1 (6 bases). Trimming cost V 3 bases and J 2 bases, with 8 bases left between them. The CDR3 extends over 15 amino acids. The germline CDR1 and CDR2 sequences are MDHEN and SYDVKM. The CDR3 protein is CASSFPGAGANVLTF. CDR3 in DNA: TGTGCCAGCAGTTTCCCAGGGGCTGGGGCCAACGTCCTGACTTTC.

V gene TRBV12-2 combines with J gene TRBJ2-1; the table calls TRBD2, which could not be checked here. TRBV12-2 counts as a pseudogene. There are 18 residues in the CDR3. CDR3 amino acids: CASRLAGLAGGLGDEQFF. The CDR3, as DNA: TGTGCAAGTCGCTTAGCAGGGCTAGCGGGAGGGCTAGGGGATGAGCAGTTCTTC.

This clone was observed a few times. The chain has TRBV23-1 and TRBJ1-2; 8 positions match TRBD1. TRBV23-1 is an ORF; its function is uncertain. CDR3 size: 16 residues. With V trimmed by 2 bases and J by 1 base, 6 bases remained unmatched. The CDR3 spells CASSQPRTGYNYGYTF. Here the CDR3 DNA reads TGCGCCAGCAGTCAACCACGGACAGGGTATAACTATGGCTACACCTTC.

In this sample, this clone turned up once. The gene calls are TRBV5-6 and TRBJ2-7, with D perhaps matching TRBD2 (5 bases). Germline V gene sequence: CDR1 SGHDT, CDR2 YYEEEE. The CDR3 sequence is 17 residues long. V was trimmed by 4 bases and J by 0 bases, leaving 20 bases between them. Here the CDR3 reads CASSPTKPHSISYEQYF. CDR3 DNA sequence: TGTGCCAGCAGCCCGACTAAACCCCATTCGATCTCCTACGAGCAGTACTTC.

This chain links TRBV7-2 with TRBJ2-4; the D is unclear. The CDR3 has 15 residues. Trimming removed 2 bases from V and 8 bases from J, with 16 bases in between. Germline assignment: CDR1 SGHTA and CDR2 FQGNSA. In DNA, the CDR3 is TGTGCCAGCAGCTTACGCCCATTAGCCCGTGACATTCAGTACTTC. This encodes CASSLRPLARDIQYF.

The genes are TRBV6-5 and TRBJ2-1, with TRBD2 as a possible D gene (5 bases). Between the trimmed V and J ends, which lost 4 bases and 6 bases, there was a span of 10 bases. The CDR3 length is 13 residues. Germline V CDR1 and CDR2: MNHEY, SVGAGI. CDR3 protein: CASSFGETNEQFF. The CDR3 region has the DNA TGTGCCAGCAGTTTTGGGGAGACCAATGAGCAGTTCTTC.